The entry below gives a single T cell receptor beta chain sequence along with its context. It has no known antigen specificity. Base-call qualities are not available, and no considerably larger clone is one nucleotide away. This specimen belongs to a study of cytotoxic CD8 clonotypes in ibrutinib-treated CLL (dated by TCRdb to about 2021). Turning to the overall study: In this cohort, 15 patients were treatment-naive and ten to eleven were relapsed/refractory, while about 18 had unmutated IGHV. Responses were partial in some 24 patients and complete in 2; after median about 5.5 years follow-up, around 15 stayed in remission and approximately 12 progressed. Response samples were obtained after a median of approximately twelve months of treatment, with a range of roughly 6 to 40 months. On average, each sample yielded around 250,000 productive templates and 85,000 to 95,000 productive rearrangements. Longitudinal samples were obtainable from about 30% of the 86 participants in the trial. Cryopreserved peripheral blood mononuclear cells were collected at three points: before therapy, at response, and at either sustained remission or disease progression. All remission and progressive disease samples were collected while patients were still receiving ibrutinib. Results and caveats for the whole study, not just this receptor: Baseline clonality exceeded that of age-matched healthy donors and correlated strongly with circulating CD8+ T-cell counts. Public clonotypes were found to be uncommon and were observed to contract or remain stable during treatment; the increase in clonality was shown to reflect expansion of private clonotypes at ibrutinib response. At ibrutinib response clonality went up, during sustained remission it held steady, and at progression it dropped back toward baseline. Lymph node repertoires were not examined, and the timing of sampling was not matched between patients in sustained remission and those whose disease progressed.

Germline trimming: 1 base from V, 4 bases from J; junction bases outside gene matches: 2. There are 15 amino acids in the CDR3, from cysteine to phenylalanine inclusive. The sequence is cut down to CDR3 DNA, 45 bases in frame from base 1. CDR1 SGHRS and CDR2 YFSETQ were looked up in the germline V gene. Reading the label with the study, this specimen's time point is: progressive disease on ibrutinib. For TCR beta library preparation, 2 to 2.5 micrograms of genomic DNA were isolated from cryopreserved PBMCs. Longitudinal blood samples from CLL patients on ibrutinib monotherapy underwent high-throughput TCR beta sequencing. The patients were enrolled in a single-center, open-label phase 2 trial of ibrutinib monotherapy. On a MiSeq, deep resolution sequencing aimed for a depth between 1 in 1 million and 1 in 200,000 T cells, with each clonotype covered approximately 9.8x on average. TCR beta libraries were generated with the immunoSEQ hsTCRB Kit. Per the source publication's procedure: The data were analyzed with ImmunoSEQ Analyzer and ImmunoSEQ Data Assistant, and V, D and J gene assignments followed IMGT definitions. Clonality, which ranges from 0 to 1, was calculated as one minus the normalized Shannon entropy of productive rearrangement frequencies. Only overrepresented clonotypes making up at least 0.05% of the repertoire of each patient were included in the public clonotype analysis. About twelve repertoires from age-matched healthy donors, obtained from immuneACCESS, served as clonality controls. This immuneACCESS table, as held by TCRdb, lists in-frame sequences with V and J called but not all clones. Of the missing ones, under half trace to an unresolved V gene in checked studies; the others have no known cause. For V, J and clone size, that table is used; D and trimming come from the DNA. In this sample the table shows about 270,000 clones, 76% of which occur a single time. The ten largest clones add up to approximately 5.1% of the sample.

The source was PBMCs, collected at disease progression, from a patient treated with ibrutinib. The V and J genes are TRBV5-1 and TRBJ2-1; the junction holds 10 bases that match TRBD2. The origin of this receptor is a human donor with chronic lymphocytic leukemia. The bases are TGCGCCAGCAGCTTGCGACTAGCGGGTTACAATGAGCAGTTCTTC. This translates into CASSLRLAGYNEQFF.